A selection of T cell receptor beta chains follows, all from one sample in a study of identical twins. TCRdb redid the calling of the 5' RACE reads with MiXCR, one entry per CDR3 protein. The sample gives 280,000 or so distinct CDR3 sequences, about 8.3% of which show up once; roughly 2% is in the top ten. These same data were also listed under a study on yellow fever vaccine responses in identical twins.

The sequencing input was memory (CD45RO+) T cells sorted from blood. The receptors were sampled from a woman younger than 30 in good health. The CDR3 runs from the conserved cysteine through the conserved F or W. The D gene is left open where the match is weak. Expanded clones get a size class; other rows say once, few or many, or leave the size out.

D	V	J	size	DNA	CDR3
-	TRBV20-1	TRBJ2-2	few	TGCAGTGCTAGGGCTAGGGGGAACACCGGGGAGCTGTTTTTT	CSARARGNTGELFF
-	TRBV5-1	TRBJ2-5	many	TGCGCCAGCAGCTTTGAGGGGGTTCGGGAAGAGACCCAGTACTTC	CASSFEGVREETQYF
-	TRBV15	TRBJ2-5	many	-	CATSRALGTDYFGETQYF
-	TRBV2	TRBJ2-5	many	TGTGCCAGCAGGGACGAACAAGAGACCCAGTACTTC	CASRDEQETQYF
-	TRBV24-1	TRBJ2-2	few	TGTGCCACCAGTGACAACAGGGATACCGGGGAGCTGTTTTTT	CATSDNRDTGELFF
-	TRBV20-1	TRBJ2-7	-	TGCAGTGCTAGTGGGATAGTTGGCTACGAGCAGTGCTTC	CSASGIVGYEQCF
TRBD2	TRBV28	TRBJ2-1	many	TGTGCCAGCAGTTTCCCCCCCGGGGTAGCGGGGGTTCGCAATGAGCAGTTCTTC	CASSFPPGVAGVRNEQFF
-	TRBV28	TRBJ2-5	-	TGTGCCAGCACTAGGATGCAGACCCAGTACTTC	CASTRMQTQYF
-	TRBV18	TRBJ1-2	-	TGTGCCAGCTCCGCGGAGGGGCTGAACTATGGCTACACCTTC	CASSAEGLNYGYTF
-	TRBV29-1	TRBJ1-2	many	TGCAGCGTTGAAGGCTCTCCCTATGGCTACACCTTC	CSVEGSPYGYTF
-	TRBV28	TRBJ1-5	-	TGTGCCAGCAAGAAGGACTTTGATCAGTCCCAGCATTTT	CASKKDFDQSQHF
-	TRBV7-9	TRBJ2-2	few	TGTGCCAGCAGCTTGATTCGGGGAGCCGGGGAGCTGTTTTTT	CASSLIRGAGELFF
-	TRBV15	TRBJ1-1	few	TGTGCCACCAGCAGAGAGATATCGGGAGGCACTGAAGCTTTCTTT	CATSREISGGTEAFF
TRBD2	TRBV25-1	TRBJ2-3	-	TGTGCCAGTACTAATAGCGGGACACCAGATACGCAGTATTTT	CASTNSGTPDTQYF
-	TRBV6-1	TRBJ1-5	-	TGTGCCAGCAGTGATTGGGAATCAAGGGGGCCCCAGCATTTT	CASSDWESRGPQHF
-	TRBV16	TRBJ2-7	few	TGTGCCAGCAGCCAGTCCGGGGGGCGAGAGCAGTACTTC	CASSQSGGREQYF
TRBD1	TRBV11-1	TRBJ1-2	-	TGTGCCAGCAGCTTAGCGCTGGGGACAGGGCCGAACGACTATGGCTACACCTTC	CASSLALGTGPNDYGYTF
-	TRBV3-1	TRBJ2-3	many	TGTGCCAGCAGCCACATCGATACGCAGTATTTT	CASSHIDTQYF
TRBD1	TRBV3-1	TRBJ1-4	-	TGTGCCAGCAGACGACAGGGAAGTAATGAAAAACTGTTTTTT	CASRRQGSNEKLFF
-	TRBV24-1	TRBJ1-5	many	TGTGCCACCCCTCCCGGAGGGAATCAGCCCCAGCATTTT	CATPPGGNQPQHF
-	TRBV25-1	TRBJ2-1	many	TGTGCCAGCAGTGAATCCGGACAGAACAATGAGCAGTTCTTC	CASSESGQNNEQFF
TRBD1	TRBV20-1	TRBJ1-2	few	TGCAGTGCTAGAGATATTCGCCCGGACAGGACGGCTAACTATGGCTACACCTTC	CSARDIRPDRTANYGYTF
TRBD2	TRBV5-1	TRBJ2-1	few	TGCGCCAGCAGCACACCGGGACTAGCGGGAGGGTGGGAGTTCTTC	CASSTPGLAGGWEFF
-	TRBV5-1	TRBJ2-5	many	TGCGCCAGCAGCTTGGACGTGGGGGGGCCGGAGACCCAGTACTTC	CASSLDVGGPETQYF
-	TRBV4-2	TRBJ2-1	few	TGTGCCAGCAGCCCCGATCTAGCCTCGACGAGAAATGAGCAGTTCTTC	CASSPDLASTRNEQFF
-	TRBV6-4	TRBJ2-3	many	TGTGCCAGCAGCGGAGCTAGCACAGATACGCAGTATTTT	CASSGASTDTQYF
TRBD1	TRBV6-5	TRBJ1-3	-	TGTGCCAGCAGTTACACAGGGGGATTAAGTGACACCATATATTTT	CASSYTGGLSDTIYF
TRBD2	TRBV11-2	TRBJ2-1	-	TGTGCCAGCAGCTCCGGACTAGCGGGGTTCAATGAGCAGTTCTTC	CASSSGLAGFNEQFF
TRBD2	TRBV20-1	TRBJ2-7	few	TGCAGTGCTATTCACGTAGCGGGAGGAAAGTACGAGCAGTACTTC	CSAIHVAGGKYEQYF
-	TRBV5-1	TRBJ2-1	many	TGCGCCAGCAGCCCCTTCTACAATGAGCAGTTCTTC	CASSPFYNEQFF
-	TRBV5-1	TRBJ2-2	many	TGCGCCAGTTTTGACCCAGGCAGGGAGCTGTTTTTT	CASFDPGRELFF
TRBD2	TRBV5-6	TRBJ2-3	-	TGTGCCAGCAGTCCTGGGACTAGCAGATACACAGATACGCAGTATTTT	CASSPGTSRYTDTQYF
TRBD1	TRBV20-1	TRBJ1-2	-	TGCAGTGCTAGCGGACAGGGATTTGATTTGGATGGCTACACCTTC	CSASGQGFDLDGYTF
TRBD2	TRBV28	TRBJ2-1	-	TGTGCCAGCAGTTCACCTAGCGGGAAGGATGAGCAGTTCTTC	CASSSPSGKDEQFF
-	TRBV20-1	TRBJ2-1	-	TGCAGTGGTAGGAGCGCTAGCTCCTACAATGAGCAGTTCTTC	CSGRSASSYNEQFF
-	TRBV7-9	TRBJ1-5	many	TGTGCCAGCAGCTTAGGCCAGGACGGTCAGCCCCAGCATTTT	CASSLGQDGQPQHF
TRBD1	TRBV9	TRBJ1-5	few	TGTGCCAGCAGCGTGTCTACAGGGGGCAATCAGCCCCAGCATTTT	CASSVSTGGNQPQHF
-	TRBV20-1	TRBJ2-3	-	TGCAGTGCTGTCGACCCGGGGGGCGCAGATACGCAGTATTTT	CSAVDPGGADTQYF
-	TRBV7-6	TRBJ2-1	many	TGTGCCAGCAGCTTACAGGGAGTGGCATACAATGAGCAGTTCTTC	CASSLQGVAYNEQFF
-	TRBV3-1	TRBJ1-1	few	TGTGCCAGCAGCCCTGGATACAGCACTGAAGCTTTCTTT	CASSPGYSTEAFF
TRBD1	TRBV20-1	TRBJ2-7	few	TGCAGTGCTAGACCGCTTCGACAGGGGGAAACCTACGAGCAGTACTTC	CSARPLRQGETYEQYF
-	TRBV20-1	TRBJ1-6	many	TGCAGTGCCGACACTGGAGGGTCGCGGGACATTAATTCACCCCTCCACTTT	CSADTGGSRDINSPLHF
-	TRBV20-1	TRBJ1-2	few	TGCAGTGCTAGTTTAAGGGTCGGCTACACCTTC	CSASLRVGYTF
TRBD1	TRBV12-3/TRBV12-4	TRBJ1-1	many	TGTGCCAGCAGACCGACAGGGTCTGAGACTGAAGCTTTCTTT	CASRPTGSETEAFF
-	TRBV20-1	TRBJ2-2	many	TGCAGTGCTAGCAGGGTTCGAGACACCGGGGAGCTGTTTTTT	CSASRVRDTGELFF
-	TRBV29-1	TRBJ2-7	few	TGCAGCGTTGCCGGGACCACAGGGCCTTCCGGCGAGCAGTACTTC	CSVAGTTGPSGEQYF
-	TRBV20-1	TRBJ2-1	many	TGCAGTGCTGAGGGGACGATCAATGAGCAGTTCTTC	CSAEGTINEQFF
TRBD2	TRBV3-1	TRBJ2-1	many	TGTGCCAGCAGCCAAGTTGGACTAGCGGGAAACAATGAGCAGTTCTTC	CASSQVGLAGNNEQFF
-	TRBV3-1	TRBJ2-1	many	TGTGCCAGCAGCCAAGGGGACCACATATACAATGAGCAGTTCTTC	CASSQGDHIYNEQFF
-	TRBV24-1	TRBJ2-7	-	TGTGCCACCAGTGACCCCGGACAGGGAGGGCTCGCCGAGCAGCACTTC	CATSDPGQGGLAEQHF
-	TRBV11-2	TRBJ2-3	few	TGTGCCAGCAGCTTACTAGCGTCGGGGACAGATACGCAGTATTTT	CASSLLASGTDTQYF
-	TRBV15	TRBJ2-7	few	TGTGCCACCAGCGCTCAACTTGGCGGTGCCCAAGAGCAGTACTTC	CATSAQLGGAQEQYF